This TCR beta chain is drawn from a study of T-cell reconstitution after alpha-beta-depleted transplantation in children. Study results and limitations: Several hundred expanded graft clones reportedly gave rise to the alpha-beta T cells present about two months after transplant. Diversity and T-cell counts at one year after transplant derived mostly from new T cells. Surviving recipient cells, namely T cells and thymic progenitors, were the source of high day-60 TCRbeta diversity in some patients.

For TCRbeta, the library was prepared with unique molecular identifiers. TCRdb independently ran MiXCR on the PCR reads; one entry per CDR3 protein. The table includes some 840,000 distinct CDR3 sequences, around 17% detected once. Germline V gene sequence: CDR1 MGHDK, CDR2 SYGVNS. V dropped 2 bases and J dropped 7 bases, with 17 bases sitting between them. This CDR3 region has 15 residues. Comments on this clonotype: Its antigen is as yet unknown.

The TCR comes from a male patient aged 10-17 years who had a stem cell transplant for acute lymphoblastic leukemia, so the T cells may come from the graft donor. Sequenced here: PBMCs, mostly from graft donor cells, sampled 360 days after TCRalphabeta/CD19-depleted stem cell transplant. V is TRBV25-1 and J is TRBJ2-5; D is perhaps TRBD1 or TRBD2 (5 bases each). CDR3 region: CASSEIRGPDMTQYF. In DNA, the CDR3 is TGTGCCAGCAGTGAAATCCGGGGACCCGACATGACCCAGTACTTC.